These T cell receptor beta chains were read from a single sample in a study of T cell responses to AZD1222 COVID-19 vaccine. Here immunoSEQ multiplex PCR was the method, and the copy in TCRdb shows in-frame clones only, minus some. The data hold just over 150,000 clones, with 90% observed a single time. Material: peripheral blood, obtained 28 days after the second AZD1222 dose. The receptors come from an adult who received the AZD1222 COVID-19 vaccine. Both conserved end residues are part of each CDR3. D genes are given only for firm matches. Rows may omit the clone size; those that give it use once, few, many or a size class.

>TRBJ1-1|TRBV5-6|TRBD1|NA
TGTGCCAGCAGCTTGTGGGGACAGGGGGCAGGTGAAGCTTTCTTT
CASSLWGQGAGEAFF
>TRBJ2-2|TRBV5-1|NA|NA
TGCGCCAGCAGCGTCCGCGGGGCGAACACCGGGGAGCTGTTTTTT
CASSVRGANTGELFF
>TRBJ1-1|TRBV19|NA|NA
TGTGCCAGTCGCCCTCATCAGGGGACTGAAGCTTTCTTT
CASRPHQGTEAFF
>TRBJ2-3|TRBV6-1|NA|NA
TGTGCCAGCAGTGAACTAGCACCTACGCAGTATTTT
CASSELAPTQYF
>TRBJ2-1|TRBV28|TRBD2|NA
TGTGCCAGCAGTTTAGCGTCTAGCGGGAGACATGAGCAGTTCTTC
CASSLASSGRHEQFF
>TRBJ2-2|TRBV5-1|TRBD2|NA
TGCGCCAGCAGCTCAACCCTTAGCGGGGGAGGTACCGGGGAGCTGTTTTTT
CASSSTLSGGGTGELFF
>TRBJ1-1|TRBV10-3|NA|NA
TGTGCCATCAGAGATGGAGGATATAACACTGAAGCTTTCTTT
CAIRDGGYNTEAFF
>TRBJ2-4|TRBV7-9|TRBD1|NA
TGTGCCAGCAGCTTAGGACAGGGTGTCGACAAAAACATTCAGTACTTC
CASSLGQGVDKNIQYF
>TRBJ2-3|TRBV19|NA|NA
TGTGCCAGTAGTCTCCTTGAGCGGAGTCTCACAGATACGCAGTATTTT
CASSLLERSLTDTQYF
>TRBJ2-7|TRBV3-1/TRBV3-2|NA|NA
TGTGCCAGCAGACAGGGTAGGAACGAGCAGTACTTC
CASRQGRNEQYF
>TRBJ1-1|TRBV28|NA|few
TGTGCCAGCAGTTATTTTCCTGAAGCTTTCTTT
CASSYFPEAFF
>TRBJ2-1|TRBV19|TRBD2|NA
TGTGCCAGTAGTAAACTACTAGCGGACCGCCGGGGTGAGCAGTTCTTC
CASSKLLADRRGEQFF
>TRBJ1-1|TRBV30|TRBD1|NA
TGTGCCTGGAGTACCTTGGACAGGGGAGCTTTCTTT
CAWSTLDRGAFF
>TRBJ2-5|TRBV5-1|NA|NA
TGCGCCAGCAGCTCATCCGGACAGGGAGGGCAAGAGACCCAGTACTTC
CASSSSGQGGQETQYF
>TRBJ2-1|TRBV7-3|TRBD2|NA
TGTGCCAGCAGCTTAACGGGAGCGGGAGGTGTCAATGAGCAGTTCTTC
CASSLTGAGGVNEQFF
>TRBJ2-3|TRBV3-1/TRBV3-2|TRBD2|NA
TGTGCCAGCAGCGTGCGGACTAGCGGGAAGGGAGATACGCAGTATTTT
CASSVRTSGKGDTQYF
>TRBJ1-2|TRBV5-1|TRBD1|NA
TGCGCCAGCAGCTCTGGGGACAGGGGGACCTATGGCTACACCTTC
CASSSGDRGTYGYTF
>TRBJ2-7|TRBV11-2|NA|NA
TGTGCCAGCAGCTTGGGACGGAGTGCCTACGAGCAGTACTTC
CASSLGRSAYEQYF
>TRBJ2-2|TRBV27|TRBD1|NA
TGTGCCAGCAGTCCATCAACACCGGACAGGGAGTTATACACCGGGGAGCTGTTTTTT
CASSPSTPDRELYTGELFF
>TRBJ2-7|TRBV5-1|NA|NA
TGCGCCAGCAGCCCCCCCGACAGAGCCTACGAGCAGTACTTC
CASSPPDRAYEQYF
>TRBJ2-7|TRBV28|NA|NA
TGTGCCAGCAGCCGGATCTACGAGCAGTACTTC
CASSRIYEQYF
>TRBJ1-1|TRBV6-2/TRBV6-3|NA|NA
TGTGCCAGCAGTTACTCCGAGGGGCTGTGGGTAGCTTTCTTT
CASSYSEGLWVAFF
>TRBJ1-2|TRBV5-5|NA|once
TGTGCCAGCAGCTTTCTGGACTATGGCTACACCTTC
CASSFLDYGYTF
>TRBJ2-4|TRBV7-9|TRBD2|NA
TGTGCCAGCAGCCACGTAGCGGGAGGGCCGGCCAAAAACATTCAGTACTTC
CASSHVAGGPAKNIQYF
>TRBJ2-7|TRBV3-1/TRBV3-2|NA|NA
TGTGCCAGCAGCCACAGAAATTCCTACGAGCAGTACTTC
CASSHRNSYEQYF
>TRBJ1-2|TRBV30|NA|NA
TGTGCCTGGACTCGCGCACAAACTAACTATGGCTACACCTTC
CAWTRAQTNYGYTF
>TRBJ2-2|TRBV7-8|TRBD2|NA
TGTGCCAGCAGCTTAAGGGATTCTGGACTAGCGATAGGCACCGGGGAGCTGTTTTTT
CASSLRDSGLAIGTGELFF
>TRBJ2-7|TRBV6-5|TRBD2|NA
TGTGCCAGCAGATTAGGAGCGGGGGGCTCCTACGAGCAGTACTTC
CASRLGAGGSYEQYF
>TRBJ2-3|TRBV4-1|NA|NA
TGCGCCAGCAGCCTCCCTAGGGGGTTAAGGGATACGCAGTATTTT
CASSLPRGLRDTQYF
>TRBJ2-5|TRBV28|NA|NA
TGTGCCAGCAGTCCACTACCGGGTTTAGCCGGATCTCCACAGACCCAGTACTTC
CASSPLPGLAGSPQTQYF
>TRBJ2-1|TRBV19|NA|NA
TGTGCCAGTAGTATCCTAGTCGGCAATGAGCAGTTCTTC
CASSILVGNEQFF
>TRBJ1-5|TRBV2|NA|NA
TGTGCCAGCAGTGCCGGGGGGCGCAGCAATCAGCCCCAGCATTTT
CASSAGGRSNQPQHF
>TRBJ1-2|TRBV7-2|NA|NA
TGTGCCAGCACCCTAGACAGCTCCCGGCCTAACTATGGCTACACCTTC
CASTLDSSRPNYGYTF
>TRBJ1-2|TRBV5-1|NA|NA
TGCGCCAGCAGCTTGGAGGCAGGTACTCTGCCTGGCTACACCTTC
CASSLEAGTLPGYTF
>TRBJ2-7|TRBV9|NA|NA
TGTGCCAGCAGCGTAGATGTCCTGCTGGACGAGCAGTACTTC
CASSVDVLLDEQYF
>TRBJ1-1|TRBV29-1|TRBD1|NA
TGCAGCGTTCCCGGGACAGCTAACACTGAAGCTTTCTTT
CSVPGTANTEAFF
>TRBJ2-1|TRBV7-9|TRBD2|NA
TGTGCCAGCAGCTTGGGCGGCGGGGGGGCCGATGAGCAGTTCTTC
CASSLGGGGADEQFF
>TRBJ2-7|TRBV9|NA|NA
TGTGCCAGCAGCTATCACGACGGTACCTACGAGCAGTACTTC
CASSYHDGTYEQYF
>TRBJ2-1|TRBV7-3|NA|NA
TGTGCCAGCAGCCCGAGCGAGAGTGGCGATGAGCAGTTCTTC
CASSPSESGDEQFF
>TRBJ2-1|TRBV28|TRBD2|NA
TGTGCCAGCAGCGCCTCCGGGACTAGGAGGGGTAGGGACTACAATGAGCAGTTCTTC
CASSASGTRRGRDYNEQFF
>TRBJ1-2|TRBV5-4|NA|NA
TGTGCCAGCAGCTTGGTATCCCAGGCGAACTATGGCTACACCTTC
CASSLVSQANYGYTF
>TRBJ1-5|TRBV7-9|TRBD1|NA
TGTGCCAGCAGCCCGGGACAGGGGGCGGGTCAGCCCCAGCATTTT
CASSPGQGAGQPQHF
>TRBJ1-1|TRBV7-2|NA|NA
TGTGCCAGCAGCTTAGTGGTGTTGAACACTGAAGCTTTCTTT
CASSLVVLNTEAFF
>TRBJ2-5|TRBV19|TRBD2|NA
TGTGCCAGCAGACCTATCGGGGTAGCGGGCCAAGAGACCCAGTACTTC
CASRPIGVAGQETQYF
>TRBJ1-6|TRBV5-4|NA|NA
TGTGCCAGCAGCTCGAGGACATACAATTCACCCCTCCACTTT
CASSSRTYNSPLHF